Presented here are 16 T cell receptor beta chains from one specimen sequenced in a study of T cell responses to AZD1222 COVID-19 vaccine. The assay was immunoSEQ multiplex PCR, and TCRdb's table has in-frame clones only and misses some. The sample includes 40,000 to 55,000 clones, about 86% of them seen just once. The input for sequencing was peripheral blood, taken 28 days after the second AZD1222 dose. The receptors were gathered from an adult who received the AZD1222 COVID-19 vaccine.

CDR3 nucleotide sequence: TGTGCCAGTAGTATACAGGGGGATCGGCAGCCCCAGCATTTT. Encoded protein: CASSIQGDRQPQHF. The rearrangement links TRBV19 to TRBJ1-5; 7 nucleotides agree with TRBD1. The CDR3 loop spans 14 amino acids. Germline CDR1 LNHDA, CDR2 SQIVND (reference sequence). V was clipped by 2 bases and J by 7 bases; unmatched bases: 5.

The V gene is TRBV5-6, the J gene TRBJ2-1, with no clear D. Germline V gene sequence: CDR1 SGHDT, CDR2 YYEEEE. Trimming stripped 1 base from V and 4 bases from J, with 6 bases between. CDR3 length: 13 residues. In nucleotides, the CDR3 is TGTGCCAGCAGCTTGACGGATTACAATGAGCAGTTCTTC. This sequence encodes CASSLTDYNEQFF.

This sequence joins TRBV7-9 and TRBJ1-5; no definite D call. V dropped 1 base and J dropped 4 bases, with 8 bases sitting between them. The CDR3 has 14 amino acids. CDR1 and CDR2 from the germline V gene are SEHNR and FQNEAQ (reference sequence). The CDR3 sequence is CASSLEQANQPQHF. Written as DNA, the CDR3 is TGTGCCAGCAGCTTAGAGCAGGCTAATCAGCCCCAGCATTTT.

The gene calls are TRBV9 and TRBJ1-2; TRBD1 aligns across 7 bases. V gave up 0 bases and J gave up 0 bases; unmatched junction bases: 5. The CDR3 sequence is 16 residues long. In germline, CDR1 is SGDLS, CDR2 YYNGEE. The CDR3 reads CASSVGGQAANYGYTF. Written as DNA, the CDR3 is TGTGCCAGCAGCGTAGGCGGACAGGCAGCTAACTATGGCTACACCTTC.

The sample holds one count of this clone. The V gene is TRBV19, the J gene TRBJ2-1; weak D call: TRBD2 (6 bases). This CDR3 has 13 amino acids. Deletions cut 4 bases from V and 8 bases from J, with 12 bases between. Per the germline V gene, CDR1 is LNHDA and CDR2 is SQIVND (reference sequence). CDR3 coding DNA: TGTGCCAGTAGTAGCGCGGGAAGGGATGAGCAGTTCTTC. This encodes CASSSAGRDEQFF.

The chain combines TRBV24-1 with TRBJ2-7, with 11 bases identical to TRBD1. V trimming: 7 bases; J trimming: 7 bases; junction bases outside the gene matches: 5. The CDR3 has 13 amino acids. The germline V gene has CDR1 KGHDR and CDR2 SFDVKD. The CDR3: CATSPGTGGEQYF. DNA for the CDR3: TGTGCCACCAGCCCCGGGACAGGGGGGGAGCAGTACTTC.

The V and J genes are TRBV15 and TRBJ2-7, with D possibly TRBD2 on 6 matching bases. The germline CDR1 and CDR2 sequences are LNHNV and YYDKDF (reference sequence). The length of the CDR3 is 17 residues. V lost 1 base and J 6 bases, leaving 22 bases between the germline ends. This chain's CDR3 is CATSRGTGGWGSAEQYF. The CDR3 DNA sequence: TGTGCCACCAGCAGAGGGACTGGGGGGTGGGGATCAGCCGAGCAGTACTTC.

The DNA for the CDR3 is TGTGCCAGCAACAAGCAGGGGAACACTGAAGCTTTCTTT. Protein product: CASNKQGNTEAFF. V usage is TRBV28 and J usage is TRBJ1-1; a weak D match, TRBD1 (5 bases). Trimming cost V 7 bases and J 1 base, with 10 bases left between them. Germline lookup yields CDR1 MDHEN and CDR2 SYDVKM. This CDR3 comprises 13 residues.

This chain links TRBV27 with TRBJ2-5, with TRBD1 identical over 9 bases. There are 13 residues in the CDR3. The trim removed 3 bases at V and 5 bases at J, leaving 1 base unmatched. CDR1 and CDR2 (germline): MNHEY, SMNVEV (reference sequence). This chain's CDR3 is CASSFGQGETQYF. In DNA form, the CDR3 reads TGTGCCAGCAGTTTTGGACAGGGGGAGACCCAGTACTTC.

The chain couples TRBV27 to TRBJ1-1; D not resolved. V lost 4 bases to trimming and J lost 3 bases, with 9 bases between them. This CDR3 is built from 13 residues. Germline V gene sequence: CDR1 MNHEY, CDR2 SMNVEV (reference sequence). DNA for the CDR3: TGTGCCAGCAGTTGGACCTTGGACACTGAAGCTTTCTTT. Its protein product is CASSWTLDTEAFF.

The chain combines TRBV11-3 with TRBJ2-7; D is unresolved. Trimming took off 5 bases at V and 5 bases at J, with 16 bases between the two ends. This CDR3 has 14 residues. Germline lookup yields CDR1 SGHNT and CDR2 YENEEA. CDR3 region: CASSPGWSGDEQYF. As DNA, the CDR3 is TGTGCCAGCAGCCCTGGTTGGAGTGGAGACGAGCAGTACTTC.

V and J are TRBV30 and TRBJ1-1; no definite D call. V lost 3 bases, J lost 7 bases, and 6 bases lay in between. The CDR3 has 10 residues. CDR1 and CDR2 from the germline V gene are GTSNPN and SVGIG (reference sequence). In DNA, the CDR3 is TGTGCCTGGAGATCGCATGAAGCTTTCTTT. Translation: CAWRSHEAFF. Variable domain in full (rest from reference TRBV30 and TRBJ1-1): SQTIHQWPATLVQPVGSPLSLECTVEGTSNPNLYWYRQAAGRGLQLLFYSVGIGQISSEVPQNLSASRPQDRQFILSSKKLLLSDSGFYLCAWRSHEAFFGQGTRLTVV.

The rearrangement uses TRBV6-5 and TRBJ2-7; tentative D call: TRBD2 (6 bases). This CDR3 contains 11 residues. CDR1 and CDR2 (germline): MNHEY, SVGAGI. The CDR3 protein is CACGGSYEQYF. For the CDR3, the DNA is TGTGCGTGTGGGGGGTCCTACGAGCAGTACTTC.

The V gene is TRBV29-1, the J gene TRBJ2-7; 8 bases fit TRBD1. The CDR3 sequence is 16 residues long. V trimming: 3 bases; J trimming: 0 bases; junction bases outside the gene matches: 10. Germline V gives CDR1 SQVTM, CDR2 ANQGSEA. CDR3 residues: CSVDGLKQGGSYEQYF. The DNA for the CDR3 is TGCAGCGTTGATGGGCTTAAACAGGGGGGCTCCTACGAGCAGTACTTC.

This clone has just one count. The chain uses TRBV18 and TRBJ2-1; TRBD2 matches at 8 bases. The CDR3 is made up of 13 amino acids. V was clipped by 2 bases and J by 13 bases; unmatched bases: 7. The germline gives CDR1 KGHSH, CDR2 LQKENI. CDR3 DNA: TGTGCCAGCTCACCAGGGACTAGGGGGTTCCAGTTCTTC. Translated: CASSPGTRGFQFF.

The chain carries TRBV20-1 and TRBJ1-5, with a possible D match to TRBD1 (5 bases). Germline V gene data show CDR1 as DFQATT and CDR2 as SNEGSKA (reference sequence). The ends were cut back, 3 bases at V and 2 bases at J, with 8 bases in the middle. The CDR3 runs to 13 residues. CDR3 nucleotide sequence: TGCAGTGCTAGTCAACAGGGCAATCAGCCCCAGCATTTT. It encodes CSASQQGNQPQHF.